This TCR beta chain was found in a study of identical twins. This clonotype was observed a handful of times. Antigen unknown. Findings and limits, study-wide: Beta clonotypes that were abundant in cord blood contained fewer insertions, a pattern absent from memory repertoires.

Each CDR3 protein is one row after TCRdb ran MiXCR on the 5' RACE reads. The sample includes 540,000 or so distinct CDR3 sequences, about 20% seen only once; the top ten take 0.48%. This CDR3 has 14 residues. Germline CDR1 and CDR2: SGHAT and FQDESV (reference sequence). V was shortened by 1 base and J by 2 bases, with 8 bases between the two germline ends. This same sample was also part of a study on yellow fever vaccine responses in identical twins.

Sequencing was performed on CD4+ T cells sorted from blood. The source of this sequence is a woman younger than 35 in good health. This chain links TRBV11-1 with TRBJ2-5; the D is unclear. The DNA for the CDR3 is TGTGCCAGCAGCTTAGGAGCGTGGCAAGAGACCCAGTACTTC. Translating it yields CASSLGAWQETQYF.